Listed below are T cell receptor beta chains from one sample, sequenced in a study of T cells in Graves' hyperthyroidism and ophthalmopathy. TCRdb reanalysed the multiplex PCR reads using MiXCR and keeps one entry per CDR3 protein. The sample shows around 290,000 distinct CDR3 sequences, 10% to 15% of them seen only once. The specimen was blood. The receptors were sampled from a woman aged 25 to 39 with Graves' hyperthyroidism that later progressed to Graves' ophthalmopathy. The conserved cysteine and the conserved F or W are not part of the CDR3 here. The order of the fields is V gene, J gene, CDR3 protein.

TRBV7-9,TRBJ2-5,ASGCSGYIQETQY
TRBV28,TRBJ2-4,ASSSSVPPKNIQY
TRBV7-2,TRBJ2-1,ASSVGAGASYNEQF
TRBV20-1,TRBJ2-2,SARAPSGNTGELF
TRBV6-2/TRBV6-3,TRBJ2-3,ASRQGGRTTDTQY
TRBV28,TRBJ1-6,ASSPESGTGGAKAWGSPLH
TRBV4-1,TRBJ1-6,ASSQDQGYSAYNSPLH
TRBV28,TRBJ2-7,ASRPGLAGPSSYEQY
TRBV25-1,TRBJ2-1,ASSGAGSYNEQF
TRBV5-6,TRBJ2-2,ASSLGVRGGELF
TRBV2,TRBJ2-3,ASKDRAARDTQY
TRBV2,TRBJ1-5,ASSNVPGSQPQH
TRBV18,TRBJ1-3,ASSGQGALSGNTIY
TRBV27,TRBJ2-1,ASSLLGESYNEQF
TRBV7-6,TRBJ2-1,ASSLGRGKTNEQF
TRBV7-9,TRBJ2-2,ASSLATDSGELF
TRBV27,TRBJ2-4,ASSLSRLAVGKNVQY
TRBV5-1,TRBJ2-7,ASSPLNGKEQY
TRBV12-3/TRBV12-4,TRBJ2-3,ASSPYRAPTTDTQY
TRBV2,TRBJ1-4,ASSLQGNNEKLF
TRBV18,TRBJ2-3,ASSSDKNTDTQY
TRBV12-3/TRBV12-4,TRBJ2-7,ASSKGGGRVTDEQY
TRBV4-1,TRBJ2-4,ASSQEGGAGTKNIQY
TRBV2,TRBJ2-1,ASSGRADYNEQF
TRBV20-1,TRBJ2-7,SASGGGSYEQY
TRBV18,TRBJ2-7,ASSPRPGTSSYEQY
TRBV29-1,TRBJ2-5,SVEGVLAAQETQH
TRBV6-2/TRBV6-3,TRBJ1-2,ASSPSRGRLYGYT
TRBV6-2/TRBV6-3,TRBJ2-1,ASTPQTSGRGQF
TRBV9,TRBJ2-5,ASSVAPEVEETQY
TRBV28,TRBJ1-1,ASSIQGGGTEAF
TRBV13,TRBJ2-3,ASSSRFDREDTQY
TRBV12-3/TRBV12-4,TRBJ2-7,ASRDSLNSYEQY
TRBV4-3,TRBJ1-2,ASSQDSFNYGYT
TRBV9,TRBJ2-1,ASSVVSGGYGEQF
TRBV5-6,TRBJ2-1,ASTALSSYNEQF
TRBV6-1,TRBJ2-1,ASSPNSGRLDNEQF
TRBV7-2,TRBJ2-2,ASSLWVTRNTGELF
TRBV11-2,TRBJ2-7,ASSSDSGTFYEQY
TRBV7-6,TRBJ2-1,ASSLTDNIGSYNEQF